This T cell receptor (beta chain) emerged from a study of radiotherapy plus CTLA-4 blockade in lung cancer. CDR3 length: 16 amino acids. Germline V gives CDR1 MNHEY, CDR2 SMNVEV (reference sequence). The V gene end was trimmed by 0 bases and the J gene end by 1 base; junction bases not matched to a gene: 5. Patients with chemo-refractory metastatic non-small-cell lung cancer received focal radiation plus CTLA-4 blockade with ipilimumab. The method was immunoSEQ multiplex PCR; TCRdb's version includes in-frame clones alone and lacks a portion of them. The sample shows 75,000 to 100,000 clones, approximately 75% of them seen only once.

This chain uses TRBV27 with TRBJ1-1; 7 bases match TRBD1. The input for sequencing was peripheral blood, taken from a patient treated with radiotherapy plus ipilimumab. The clonotype originates from a human donor with non-small cell lung cancer who had a partial response to radiotherapy plus ipilimumab. Some clones in this sample may be carry-over from other donors' samples. CDR3 amino acids: CASSLSVRGRNTEAFF. Written as DNA, the CDR3 is TGTGCCAGCAGTTTATCGGTCAGGGGGAGGAACACTGAAGCTTTCTTT.